This T cell receptor (beta chain) was recorded in a study of CD8+CD57+ T cells in acquired aplastic anemia. The CDR3 contains 15 residues. Between the trimmed V and J ends, which lost 2 bases and 0 bases, there was a span of 7 bases. CDR1 and CDR2 (germline): SGHAT, FQDESV (reference sequence). It was genomic DNA that served as the template for profiling TCR beta VDJ and CDR3. MiXCR, run by TCRdb on the reads, gives a single entry per CDR3 protein. Seen here are roughly 81,000 distinct CDR3 sequences, around 42% observed once, and the top ten hold about 68%. The chain links TRBV11-1 to TRBJ2-2; D is unclear. Sequencing was carried out using sorted CD4+, CD8+, or CD8+CD57+ T cells (not recorded which) from PBMCs. This TCR derives from a human donor in good health, serving as a control. Written as DNA, the CDR3 is TGTGCCAGCAGCTTATCGAGGACGAACACCGGGGAGCTGTTTTTT. Translated: CASSLSRTNTGELFF.